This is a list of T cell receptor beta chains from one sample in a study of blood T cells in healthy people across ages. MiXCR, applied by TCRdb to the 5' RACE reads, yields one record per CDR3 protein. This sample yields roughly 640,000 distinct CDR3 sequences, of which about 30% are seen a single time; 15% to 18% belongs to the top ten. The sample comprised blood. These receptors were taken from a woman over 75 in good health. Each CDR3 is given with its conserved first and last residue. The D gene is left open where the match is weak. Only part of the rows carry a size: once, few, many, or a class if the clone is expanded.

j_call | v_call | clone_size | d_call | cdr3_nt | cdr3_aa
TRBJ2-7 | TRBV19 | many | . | TGTGCCAGTAGTATAAGACAGACCTACGAGCAGTACTTC | CASSIRQTYEQYF
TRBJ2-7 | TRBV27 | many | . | TGTGCCAGCAGTTTCTATCTCTCTGTTGAGCAGTACTTC | CASSFYLSVEQYF
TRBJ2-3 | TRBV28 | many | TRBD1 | TGTGCCAGCAGTGCCCCGGGCCAGGGGGCAACAGATACGCAGTATTTT | CASSAPGQGATDTQYF
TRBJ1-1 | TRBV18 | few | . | TGTGCCAGCTCCCCTCAGGGGCACTTTAACACTGAAGCTTTCTTT | CASSPQGHFNTEAFF
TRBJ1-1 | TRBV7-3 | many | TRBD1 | TGTGCCAGCAGCTCAGACAGGGCGGGTGAAGCTTTCTTT | CASSSDRAGEAFF
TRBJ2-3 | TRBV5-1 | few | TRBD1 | TGCGCCAGCAGCTTAGGGGGCGGCCCAGATACGCGGTATTTT | CASSLGGGPDTRYF
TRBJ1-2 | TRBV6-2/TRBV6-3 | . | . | TGTGCCAGCAGACTCGGACCGGGACGGCTATATGGCTACACCTTC | CASRLGPGRLYGYTF
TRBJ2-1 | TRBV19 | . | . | TGTGCCAGTAGTGGGGGAGGGGGCTCCTACAATGAGCAGTTCTTC | CASSGGGGSYNEQFF
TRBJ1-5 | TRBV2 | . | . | TGTGCCAGCAGTGAAATATTGGATAGCAATCAGCCCCAGCATTTT | CASSEILDSNQPQHF
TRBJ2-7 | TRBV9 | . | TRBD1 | TGTGCCAGCAGCGGGACAGGAATCTTCTACGAGCAGTACTTC | CASSGTGIFYEQYF
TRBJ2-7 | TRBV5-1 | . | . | TGCGCCAGCAGCTTGGTTCTAGAAGACGAGCAGTACTTC | CASSLVLEDEQYF
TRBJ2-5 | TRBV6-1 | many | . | TGTGCCAGCAGTGGCTCTTGGGACAACAGGGAGCAGTACTTC | CASSGSWDNREQYF
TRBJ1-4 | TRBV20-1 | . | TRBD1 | TGCAGTGCGCACACCGGGACAGGGGAAACTAATGAAAAACTGTTTTTT | CSAHTGTGETNEKLFF
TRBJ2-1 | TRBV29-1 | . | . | TGCAGCGTTGATACGGACTCCTTTTCCTACAATGAGCAGTTCTTC | CSVDTDSFSYNEQFF
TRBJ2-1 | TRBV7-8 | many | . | TGTGCCAGCAGCTCAGGAGGCGGGAATGAGCAGTTCTTC | CASSSGGGNEQFF
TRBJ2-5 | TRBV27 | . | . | TGTGCCTGCAATTTAGACGGGGCTGCCTCCTACAATGAGCAGTACTTC | CACNLDGAASYNEQYF
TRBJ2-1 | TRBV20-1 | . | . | TGCAGTGCTAGGAGCGTGGCGGGGAGGTACAATGAGCAGTTCTTC | CSARSVAGRYNEQFF
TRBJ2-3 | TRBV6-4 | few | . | TGTGCCAGCAGTGAAGGGGCAGGGGGCACAGATACGCAGTATTTT | CASSEGAGGTDTQYF
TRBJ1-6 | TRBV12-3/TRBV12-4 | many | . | TGTGCCAGCAGTCCGATGCAGACTAATAATTCACCCCTCCACTTT | CASSPMQTNNSPLHF
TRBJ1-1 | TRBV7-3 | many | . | TGTGCCAGCAGCCCCTCCGTGAACACTGAAGCTTTCTTT | CASSPSVNTEAFF
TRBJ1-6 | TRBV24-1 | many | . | TGTGCCACCAGTGATCCCGCTCCGAATTCACCCCTCCACTTT | CATSDPAPNSPLHF
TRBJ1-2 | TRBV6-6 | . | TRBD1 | TGTGCCAGCACTACGGGACAGGGGTTTGGCTACACCTTC | CASTTGQGFGYTF
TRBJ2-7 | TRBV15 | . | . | TGTGCCACCAGCAGAGATCCCCAGGCCAATGAGCAGTACTTC | CATSRDPQANEQYF
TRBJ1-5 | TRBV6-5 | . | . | TGTGCCAGCAGTTACTCGAGTGTAAGGGTTAGCAATCAGCCCCAGCATTTT | CASSYSSVRVSNQPQHF
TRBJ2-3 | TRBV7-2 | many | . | TGTGCCAGCAGCTTAGATGGGCAGAGCACAGATACGCAGTATTTT | CASSLDGQSTDTQYF
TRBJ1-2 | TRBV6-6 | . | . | TGTGCCAGCACCCTCGGACGGGAGTGCACCTTC | CASTLGRECTF
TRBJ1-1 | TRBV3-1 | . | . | TGTGCCAGCAGCTCCCCCCGGGGGACTGAAGCTTTCTTT | CASSSPRGTEAFF